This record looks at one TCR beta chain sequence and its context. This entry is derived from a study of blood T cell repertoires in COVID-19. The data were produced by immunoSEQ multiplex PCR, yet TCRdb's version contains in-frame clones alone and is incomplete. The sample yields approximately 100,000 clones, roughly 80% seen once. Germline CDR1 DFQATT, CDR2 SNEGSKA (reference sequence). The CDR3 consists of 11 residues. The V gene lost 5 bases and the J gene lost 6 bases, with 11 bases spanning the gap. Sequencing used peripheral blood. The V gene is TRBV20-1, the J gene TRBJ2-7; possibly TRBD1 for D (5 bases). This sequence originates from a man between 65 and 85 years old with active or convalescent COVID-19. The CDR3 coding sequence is TGCAGTGCTGTTGGGGCCACCGAGCAGTACTTC. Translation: CSAVGATEQYF.